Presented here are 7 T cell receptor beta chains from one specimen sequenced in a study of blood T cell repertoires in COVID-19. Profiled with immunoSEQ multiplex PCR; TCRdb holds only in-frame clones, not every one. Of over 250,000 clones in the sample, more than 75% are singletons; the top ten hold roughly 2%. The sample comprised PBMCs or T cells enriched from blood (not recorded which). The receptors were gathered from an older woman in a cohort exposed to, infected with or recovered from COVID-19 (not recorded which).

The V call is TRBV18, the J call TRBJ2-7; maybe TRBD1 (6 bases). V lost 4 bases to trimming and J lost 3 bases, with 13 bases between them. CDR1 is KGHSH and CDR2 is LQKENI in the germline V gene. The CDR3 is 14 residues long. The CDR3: CASSHSMTGYEQYF. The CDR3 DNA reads TGTGCCAGCTCACACTCGATGACAGGCTACGAGCAGTACTTC.

CDR3 nucleotides: TGTGCCAGCAGCTTATTGGACTTTGCGGGGGAGACCCAGTACTTC. It translates to CASSLLDFAGETQYF. V gene TRBV13 combines with J gene TRBJ2-5; TRBD2 is a possible D gene (6 bases). The CDR3 sequence is 15 residues long. Germline values: CDR1 PRHDT, CDR2 FYEKMQ (reference sequence). Trimming took off 2 bases at V and 5 bases at J, with 15 bases between the two ends.

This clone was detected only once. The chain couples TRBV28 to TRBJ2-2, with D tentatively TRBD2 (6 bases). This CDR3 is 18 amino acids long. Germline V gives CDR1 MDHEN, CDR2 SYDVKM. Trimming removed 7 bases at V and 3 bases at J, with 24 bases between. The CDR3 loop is CASTSWGIRAGYTGELFF. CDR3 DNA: TGTGCCAGCACCTCTTGGGGGATCCGAGCGGGCTACACCGGGGAGCTGTTTTTT.

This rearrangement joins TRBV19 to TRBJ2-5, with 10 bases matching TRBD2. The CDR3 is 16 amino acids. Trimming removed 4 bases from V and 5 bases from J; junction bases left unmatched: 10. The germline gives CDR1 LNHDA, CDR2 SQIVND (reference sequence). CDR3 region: CASSTVAGGPGETQYF. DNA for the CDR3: TGTGCCAGTAGTACTGTAGCGGGAGGCCCGGGGGAGACCCAGTACTTC.

CDR3 nucleotide sequence: TGTGCCAGCAGTACCGGGACAGGGGGACAAGAGACCCAGTACTTC. Its translation is CASSTGTGGQETQYF. The chain couples TRBV7-9 to TRBJ2-5; 11 bases map to TRBD1. The trim removed 6 bases at V and 2 bases at J, leaving 5 bases unmatched. This CDR3 is built from 15 residues. Germline CDR1 is SEHNR and CDR2 is FQNEAQ (reference sequence).

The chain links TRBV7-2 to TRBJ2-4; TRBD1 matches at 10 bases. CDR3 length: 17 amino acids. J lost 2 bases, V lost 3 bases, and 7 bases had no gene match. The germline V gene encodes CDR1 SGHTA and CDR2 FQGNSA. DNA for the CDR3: TGTGCCAGCAGCTTGACAGGGGGCCCTACGACCAAAAACATTCAGTACTTC. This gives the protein CASSLTGGPTTKNIQYF.

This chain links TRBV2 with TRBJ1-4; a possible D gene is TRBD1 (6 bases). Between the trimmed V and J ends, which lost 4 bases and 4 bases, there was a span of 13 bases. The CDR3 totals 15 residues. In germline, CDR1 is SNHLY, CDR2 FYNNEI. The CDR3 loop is CASSAQGLGNEKLFF. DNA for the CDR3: TGTGCCAGCAGTGCACAGGGACTAGGTAATGAAAAACTGTTTTTT.